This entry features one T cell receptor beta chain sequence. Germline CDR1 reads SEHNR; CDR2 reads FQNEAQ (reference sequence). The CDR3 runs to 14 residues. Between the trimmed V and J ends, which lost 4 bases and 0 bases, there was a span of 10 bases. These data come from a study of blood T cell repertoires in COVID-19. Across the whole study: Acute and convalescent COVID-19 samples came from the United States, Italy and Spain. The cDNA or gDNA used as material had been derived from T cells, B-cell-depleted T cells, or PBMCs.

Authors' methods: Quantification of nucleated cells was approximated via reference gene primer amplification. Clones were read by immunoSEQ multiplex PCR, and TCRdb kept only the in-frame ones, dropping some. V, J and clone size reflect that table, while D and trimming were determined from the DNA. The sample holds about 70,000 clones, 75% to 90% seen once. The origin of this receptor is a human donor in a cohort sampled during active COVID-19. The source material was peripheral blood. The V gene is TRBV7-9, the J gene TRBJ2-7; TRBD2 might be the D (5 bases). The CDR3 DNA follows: TGTGCCAGCAGCTGGAATAGCGACTCCTACGAGCAGTACTTC. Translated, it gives CASSWNSDSYEQYF.